This T cell receptor (beta chain) was sequenced during a study of technical replicates of blood from a few donors. Trimming cost V 1 base and J 3 bases; bases outside gene matches: 4. The V gene's germline CDR1 is SEHNR and CDR2 FQNEAQ (reference sequence). The CDR3 is made up of 15 amino acids. Profiling relied on immunoSEQ multiplex PCR, and the TCRdb table lists in-frame clones only, not all of them. In the table there are tens of thousands of clones, 95% of which are singletons. This receptor was taken from a human donor in good health. Specimen: T cells isolated from PBMCs. The rearrangement uses TRBV7-9 and TRBJ2-7; 9 bases align to TRBD2. The DNA for the CDR3 is TGTGCCAGCAGCTTAGAGCGGGGGGCTGACTACGAGCAGTACTTC. Residues: CASSLERGADYEQYF.